Following are 21 T cell receptor beta chains from one sample sequenced in a study of a mutant IDH1 vaccine in newly diagnosed glioma. Antigens of these TCRs are unknown. Some clones are missing from TCRdb's copy, which holds only in-frame ones; the method was immunoSEQ multiplex PCR. The sample yields some 120,000 clones, 80% seen once. This sample's time point: week 11, during vaccination. A single vaccine dose contained 300 ug of mutant IDH1 20-mer peptide, and topical imiquimod was used with it. The source material was PBMCs, sampled from a glioma patient whose treatment included an IDH1 peptide vaccine. The receptor set was obtained from a man between 35 and 55 years old with glioma.

The rearrangement joins TRBV2 to TRBJ2-7, with TRBD1 as a possible D gene (6 bases). The CDR3 covers 14 residues. CDR1 and CDR2 from the germline V gene are SNHLY and FYNNEI. Between the trimmed V and J ends, which lost 7 bases and 0 bases, there was a span of 13 bases. Here the CDR3 reads CASNQDRSSYEQYF. As DNA, the CDR3 is TGTGCCAGCAACCAAGACAGGTCCTCCTACGAGCAGTACTTC.

The chain links TRBV5-6 to TRBJ1-2; D is ambiguous. The CDR3 totals 12 residues. V lost 0 bases, J lost 8 bases, and 8 bases lay in between. The germline CDR1 and CDR2 sequences are SGHDT and YYEEEE. The CDR3 reads CASSLASEGYTF. The CDR3 bases are TGTGCCAGCAGCTTGGCCAGTGAAGGCTACACCTTC.

The V call is TRBV23-1, the J call TRBJ2-7; D gene uncertain. TRBV23-1 is known as an ORF, though its function is uncertain. V was clipped by 4 bases and J by 0 bases, with 10 bases between them. This CDR3 is 14 amino acids long. This CDR3 reads CASSLTAHSYEQYF. The CDR3 DNA reads TGCGCCAGCAGTCTAACAGCACACTCCTACGAGCAGTACTTC.

This clone appeared once. This rearrangement joins TRBV2 to TRBJ2-5; D is possibly TRBD2 (5 bases). Germline CDR1 and CDR2: SNHLY and FYNNEI. This CDR3 region has 13 residues. V was pared by 4 bases and J by 5 bases, with 11 bases between. The CDR3 reads CASSGGALETQYF. For the CDR3, the DNA is TGTGCCAGCAGTGGGGGAGCCCTTGAGACCCAGTACTTC. The entire variable domain, with the rest obtained from reference TRBV2 and TRBJ2-5, is as follows: EPEVTQTPSHQVTQMGQEVILRCVPISNHLYFYWYRQILGQKVEFLVSFYNNEISEKSEIFDDQFSVERPDGSNFTLKIRSTKLEDSAMYFCASSGGALETQYFGPGTRLLVL.

This chain joins TRBV6-5 and TRBJ1-3; 7 bases fit TRBD1. V was clipped by 5 bases and J by 7 bases; unmatched bases: 11. The germline V gene encodes CDR1 MNHEY and CDR2 SVGAGI. This CDR3 region has 15 residues. The CDR3 here is CASSPGRQGGNTIYF. The CDR3, as DNA: TGTGCCAGCAGTCCGGGGAGACAGGGTGGGAACACCATATATTTT.

This chain links TRBV4-3 with TRBJ1-6; tentatively, D is TRBD1 (5 bases). Germline V gene data show CDR1 as LGHNA and CDR2 as YSLEER. The CDR3 consists of 16 residues. V lost 3 bases and J lost 4, with 13 bases in between. CDR3 in DNA: TGCGCCAGCAGCCAGAAAAGCGGGACTTATAATTCACCCCTCCACTTT. This codes for CASSQKSGTYNSPLHF.

The chain links TRBV5-1 to TRBJ1-2; possibly TRBD1 for D (5 bases). V was trimmed by 7 bases and J by 4 bases, leaving 8 bases between them. There are 11 residues in the CDR3. From germline, CDR1 is SGHRS and CDR2 YFSETQ. CDR3 coding DNA: TGCGCCAGCCGGCAGGGCTATGGCTACACCTTC. It encodes CASRQGYGYTF.

The rearrangement joins TRBV25-1 to TRBJ1-4; 9 bases are shared with TRBD1. The V gene end was trimmed by 1 base and the J gene end by 8 bases; junction bases not matched to a gene: 8. The CDR3 is 16 residues long. Per germline, CDR1 MGHDK and CDR2 SYGVNS. CDR3 sequence reads: CASSEWGGTGNEKLFF. DNA of the CDR3: TGTGCCAGCAGTGAATGGGGGGGGACAGGGAACGAAAAACTGTTTTTT. The full variable domain, its missing parts supplied by reference TRBV25-1 and TRBJ1-4, is EADIYQTPRYLVIGTGKKITLECSQTMGHDKMYWYQQDPGMELHLIHYSYGVNSTEKGDLSSESTVSRIRTEHFPLTLESARPSHTSQYLCASSEWGGTGNEKLFFGSGTQLSVL.

The chain carries TRBV11-1 and TRBJ2-3; tentatively, D is TRBD2 (5 bases). Trimming cost V 5 bases and J 0 bases, with 12 bases left between them. Germline CDR1 SGHAT, CDR2 FQDESV (reference sequence). The CDR3 extends over 15 amino acids. The chain's CDR3 is CASSLLAASTDTQYF. The CDR3 DNA reads TGTGCCAGCAGCCTCCTAGCAGCCAGCACAGATACGCAGTATTTT.

This rearrangement joins TRBV7-6 to TRBJ2-2; D ambiguous. CDR1 is SGHVS, CDR2 FNYEAQ, per germline. Trimming removed 0 bases from V and 2 bases from J, with 4 bases in between. The CDR3 length is 14 residues. DNA for the CDR3: TGTGCCAGCAGCTTAGCGGGCAACACCGGGGAGCTGTTTTTT. Encoded protein: CASSLAGNTGELFF.

The chain links TRBV7-6 to TRBJ2-7; 11 positions match TRBD1. Per germline, CDR1 SGHVS and CDR2 FNYEAQ. With V trimmed by 5 bases and J by 6 bases, 3 bases remained unmatched. This CDR3 is built from 13 residues. The CDR3 DNA sequence: TGTGCCAGCAGCCAGGGACAGGGGGTCGAGCAGTACTTC. Its translation is CASSQGQGVEQYF. The entire variable domain, with the rest obtained from reference TRBV7-6 and TRBJ2-7, is as follows: GAGVSQSPRYKVTKRGQDVALRCDPISGHVSLYWYRQALGQGPEFLTYFNYEAQQDKSGLPNDRFSAERPEGSISTLTIQRTEQRDSAMYRCASSQGQGVEQYFGPGTRLTVT.

This sequence joins TRBV2 and TRBJ1-2; D perhaps matches TRBD1 (6 bases). This CDR3 has 15 amino acids. Germline assignment: CDR1 SNHLY and CDR2 FYNNEI. Trimming cost V 4 bases and J 8 bases, with 20 bases left between them. This CDR3 reads CASSATGLPQGGYTF. CDR3 nucleotides: TGTGCCAGCAGTGCTACAGGGCTACCTCAGGGCGGCTACACCTTC.

In its sample, this clone was seen a few times. The chain links TRBV6-4 to TRBJ1-1; D is unclear. This CDR3 has 13 amino acids. Trimming shortened V by 3 bases and J by 7 bases, and 12 bases separated the two germline ends. Looked up from germline, CDR1 is MRHNA and CDR2 is SNTAGT. CDR3 sequence reads: CASSEPGGSEAFF. Written as DNA, the CDR3 is TGTGCCAGCAGTGAGCCGGGTGGCAGTGAAGCTTTCTTT.

The chain combines TRBV18 with TRBJ2-4; 9 bases align to TRBD1. The CDR3 is made up of 16 amino acids. The J segment lost 2 bases and the V segment lost 3 bases, leaving 5 bases of the junction unmatched. Germline CDR1 and CDR2: KGHSH and LQKENI. This CDR3 is CASSPLQGAPKNIQYF. The DNA for the CDR3 is TGTGCCAGCTCACCTCTACAGGGGGCGCCCAAAAACATTCAGTACTTC.

V is TRBV4-3 and J is TRBJ1-1; 9 bases align to TRBD1. Trimming at V came to 0 bases and at J to 5 bases, leaving 4 bases not matched to a gene. Germline assignment: CDR1 LGHNA and CDR2 YSLEER. The CDR3 has 15 amino acids. CDR3 coding DNA: TGCGCCAGCAGCCAAGATCGGACAGGGGAGACTGAAGCTTTCTTT. This gives the protein CASSQDRTGETEAFF.

The CDR3: CASSKRGRQGKAGYTF. CDR3 bases: TGTGCCAGCAGCAAAAGGGGACGTCAAGGGAAGGCTGGCTACACCTTC. The chain couples TRBV21-1 to TRBJ1-2. TRBV21-1 represents a pseudogene. The CDR3 sequence is 16 residues long.

This sequence joins TRBV13 and TRBJ2-3, with 12 bases that match TRBD2. V dropped 5 bases and J dropped 2; count of bases not matched to a gene: 8. This CDR3 comprises 17 residues. CDR1 is PRHDT, CDR2 FYEKMQ, per germline (reference sequence). DNA of the CDR3: TGTGCCAGCAGCGTCTCTAGCGGGAGGGGCCCCACAGATACGCAGTATTTT. This gives the protein CASSVSSGRGPTDTQYF.

The CDR3 DNA is TGTGCCAGCAGTTACTCGACTGGGGGGTCCCTCTACGAGCAGTACTTC. This sequence encodes CASSYSTGGSLYEQYF. The rearrangement links TRBV6-5 to TRBJ2-7; D is possibly TRBD2 (6 bases). Germline lookup yields CDR1 MNHEY and CDR2 SVGAGI. The V end was cut by 0 bases, the J end by 3 bases, with 15 bases between. The CDR3 has 16 residues.

V gene TRBV18 combines with J gene TRBJ2-7, with D tentatively TRBD1 (6 bases). The CDR3 is 14 amino acids. V lost 1 base and J lost 5, with 12 bases in between. Germline V gene data show CDR1 as KGHSH and CDR2 as LQKENI. The chain's CDR3 is CASSPLQGTHEQYF. CDR3 coding DNA: TGTGCCAGCTCACCACTCCAGGGGACCCACGAGCAGTACTTC.

This chain joins TRBV30 and TRBJ2-1, with a weak D call TRBD1 (5 bases). Germline CDR1 reads GTSNPN; CDR2 reads SVGIG (reference sequence). CDR3 length equals 14 residues. The V end lost 0 bases, the J end lost 9 bases, and 15 bases lay between the germline ends. CDR3 residues: CAWSVGVHTSEQFF. The DNA for the CDR3 is TGTGCCTGGAGTGTAGGGGTACACACGAGTGAGCAGTTCTTC.

V gene TRBV18 combines with J gene TRBJ1-5, with a tentative D call TRBD1 (6 bases). The CDR3 sequence is 14 residues long. From germline, CDR1 is KGHSH and CDR2 LQKENI. The V gene lost 1 base and the J gene lost 5 bases, with 9 bases spanning the gap. CDR3 DNA: TGTGCCAGCTCACCACGGGGGGGCTATCAGCCCCAGCATTTT. The encoded protein is CASSPRGGYQPQHF.